This TCR beta chain originates from a study of metastatic and nonmetastatic thyroid tumors. MiXCR was used by TCRdb to re-call the PCR reads. This repertoire shows around 5,300 clones, just under 25% found once; its top ten account for approximately 15%. This clone qualifies as medium-sized. The identical CDR3 is also encoded by other nucleotide sequences in the sample. V shed 3 bases and J shed 5 bases, with 10 bases lying between them. This CDR3 region has 13 residues. Germline values: CDR1 MDHEN, CDR2 SYDVKM. Thyroid surgery took place with no prior treatment in any patient. Sequencing was performed on adjacent normal tissue. The sequence was obtained from a female donor with papillary thyroid cancer or a benign thyroid nodule (not recorded which). Some clones in this sample may be carry-over from other donors' samples. The rearrangement joins TRBV28 to TRBJ1-1; tentatively, D is TRBD1 (5 bases). The CDR3 loop is CASSLQGTTEAFF. The DNA for the CDR3 is TGTGCCAGCAGTTTGCAGGGAACAACTGAAGCTTTCTTT.